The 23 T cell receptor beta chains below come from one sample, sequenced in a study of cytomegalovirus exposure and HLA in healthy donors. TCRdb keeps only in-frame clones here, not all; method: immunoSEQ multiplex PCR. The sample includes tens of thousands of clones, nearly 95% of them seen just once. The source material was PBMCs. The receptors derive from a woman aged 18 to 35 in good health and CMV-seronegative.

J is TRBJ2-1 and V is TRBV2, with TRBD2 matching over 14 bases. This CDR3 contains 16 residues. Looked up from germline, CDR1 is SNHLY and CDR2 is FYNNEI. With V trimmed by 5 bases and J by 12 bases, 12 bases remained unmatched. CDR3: CASSFKPGTSGSVQFF. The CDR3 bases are TGTGCCAGCAGTTTTAAACCCGGGACTAGCGGGAGTGTGCAGTTCTTC.

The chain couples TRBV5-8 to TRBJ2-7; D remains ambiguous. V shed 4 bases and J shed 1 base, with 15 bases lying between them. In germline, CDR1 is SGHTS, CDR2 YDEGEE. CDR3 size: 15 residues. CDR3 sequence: CASSLRGGFSYEQYF. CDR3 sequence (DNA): TGTGCCAGCAGCCTTCGTGGCGGCTTTTCCTACGAGCAGTACTTC.

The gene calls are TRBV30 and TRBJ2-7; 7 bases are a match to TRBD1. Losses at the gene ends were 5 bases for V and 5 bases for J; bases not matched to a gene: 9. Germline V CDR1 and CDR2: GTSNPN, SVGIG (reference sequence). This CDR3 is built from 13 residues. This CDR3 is CAWGLKGANEQYF. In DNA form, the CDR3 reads TGTGCCTGGGGGTTGAAGGGGGCCAACGAGCAGTACTTC.

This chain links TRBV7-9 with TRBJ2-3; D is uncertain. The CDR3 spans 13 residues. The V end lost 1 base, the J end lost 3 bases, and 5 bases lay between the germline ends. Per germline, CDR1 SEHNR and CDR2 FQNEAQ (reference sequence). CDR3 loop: CASSLGPTDTQYF. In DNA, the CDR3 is TGTGCCAGCAGCTTAGGTCCGACAGATACGCAGTATTTT. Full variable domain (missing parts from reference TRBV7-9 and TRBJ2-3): DTGVSQNPRHKITKRGQNVTFRCDPISEHNRLYWYRQTLGQGPEFLTYFQNEAQLEKSRLLSDRFSAERPKGSFSTLEIQRTEQGDSAMYLCASSLGPTDTQYFGPGTRLTVL.

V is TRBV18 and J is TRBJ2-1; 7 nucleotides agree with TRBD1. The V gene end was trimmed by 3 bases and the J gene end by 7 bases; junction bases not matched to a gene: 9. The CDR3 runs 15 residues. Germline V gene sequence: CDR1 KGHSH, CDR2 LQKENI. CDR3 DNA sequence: TGTGCCAGCTCACCGTCCCGGACAGGTGATAATGAGCAGTTCTTC. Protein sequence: CASSPSRTGDNEQFF.

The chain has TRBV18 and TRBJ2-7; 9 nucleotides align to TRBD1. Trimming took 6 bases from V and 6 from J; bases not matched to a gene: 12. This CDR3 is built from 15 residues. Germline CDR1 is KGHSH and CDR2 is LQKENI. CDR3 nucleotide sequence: TGTGCCAGCTCTCGCGACCACCGGGACAGGGTCGAGCAGTACTTC. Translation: CASSRDHRDRVEQYF.

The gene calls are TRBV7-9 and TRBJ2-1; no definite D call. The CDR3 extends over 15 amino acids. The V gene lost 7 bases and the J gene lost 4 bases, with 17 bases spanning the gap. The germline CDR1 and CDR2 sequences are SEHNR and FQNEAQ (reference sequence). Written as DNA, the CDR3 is TGTGCCAGCACCATATTGGCGGCGGATTACAATGAGCAGTTCTTC. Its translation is CASTILAADYNEQFF.

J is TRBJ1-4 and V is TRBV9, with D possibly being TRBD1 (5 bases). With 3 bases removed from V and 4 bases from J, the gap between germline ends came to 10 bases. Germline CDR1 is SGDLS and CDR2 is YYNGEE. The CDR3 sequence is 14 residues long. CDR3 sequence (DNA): TGTGCCAGCAGCGGACGGGGGGATAATGAAAAACTGTTTTTT. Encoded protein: CASSGRGDNEKLFF. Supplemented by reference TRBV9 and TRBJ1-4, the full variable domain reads DSGVTQTPKHLITATGQRVTLRCSPRSGDLSVYWYQQSLDQGLQFLIQYYNGEERAKGNILERFSAQQFPDLHSELNLSSLELGDSALYFCASSGRGDNEKLFFGSGTQLSVL.

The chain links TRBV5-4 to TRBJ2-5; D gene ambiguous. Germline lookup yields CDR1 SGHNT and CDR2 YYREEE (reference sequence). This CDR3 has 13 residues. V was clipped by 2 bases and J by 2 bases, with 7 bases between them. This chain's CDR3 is CASSFADQETQYF. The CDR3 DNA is TGTGCCAGCAGCTTCGCAGATCAAGAGACCCAGTACTTC.

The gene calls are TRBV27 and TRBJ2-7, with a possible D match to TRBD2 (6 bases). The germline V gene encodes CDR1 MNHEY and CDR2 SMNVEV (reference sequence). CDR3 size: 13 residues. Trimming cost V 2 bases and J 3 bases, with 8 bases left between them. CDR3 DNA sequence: TGTGCCAGCAGTTTAGTCGGGGGCTACGAGCAGTACTTC. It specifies CASSLVGGYEQYF.

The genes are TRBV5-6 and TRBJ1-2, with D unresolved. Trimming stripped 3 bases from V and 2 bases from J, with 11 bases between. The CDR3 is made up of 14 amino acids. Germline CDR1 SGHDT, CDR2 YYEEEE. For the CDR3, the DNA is TGTGCCAGCAGCTGGAGATCCTCGAACTATGGCTACACCTTC. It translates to CASSWRSSNYGYTF.

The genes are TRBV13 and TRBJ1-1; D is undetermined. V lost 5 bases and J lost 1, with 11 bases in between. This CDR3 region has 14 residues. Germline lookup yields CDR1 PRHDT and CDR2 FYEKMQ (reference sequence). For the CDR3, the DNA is TGTGCCAGCAGCAGGGTTCGGGGGAACACTGAAGCTTTCTTT. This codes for CASSRVRGNTEAFF.

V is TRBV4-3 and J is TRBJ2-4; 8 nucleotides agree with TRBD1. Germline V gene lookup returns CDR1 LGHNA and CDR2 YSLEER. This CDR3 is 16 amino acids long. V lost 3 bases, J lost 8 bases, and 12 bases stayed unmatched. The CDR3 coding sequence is TGCGCCAGCAGCCATGACCGAAGGGACAGGCCACACATTCAGTACTTC. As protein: CASSHDRRDRPHIQYF.

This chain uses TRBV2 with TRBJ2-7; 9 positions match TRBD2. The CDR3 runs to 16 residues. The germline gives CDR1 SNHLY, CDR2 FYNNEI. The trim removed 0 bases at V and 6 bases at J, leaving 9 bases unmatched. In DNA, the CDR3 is TGTGCCAGCAGTGAAGCCCGGACTAGCGAGGGGTCCGAGCAGTACTTC. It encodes CASSEARTSEGSEQYF. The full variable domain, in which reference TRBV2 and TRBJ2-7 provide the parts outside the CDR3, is EPEVTQTPSHQVTQMGQEVILRCVPISNHLYFYWYRQILGQKVEFLVSFYNNEISEKSEIFDDQFSVERPDGSNFTLKIRSTKLEDSAMYFCASSEARTSEGSEQYFGPGTRLTVT.

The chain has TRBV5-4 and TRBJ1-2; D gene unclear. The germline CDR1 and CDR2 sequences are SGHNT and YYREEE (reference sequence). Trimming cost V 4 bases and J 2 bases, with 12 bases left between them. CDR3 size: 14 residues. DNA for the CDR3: TGTGCCAGCAGCCGGGTCCACCTAAACTATGGCTACACCTTC. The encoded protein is CASSRVHLNYGYTF.

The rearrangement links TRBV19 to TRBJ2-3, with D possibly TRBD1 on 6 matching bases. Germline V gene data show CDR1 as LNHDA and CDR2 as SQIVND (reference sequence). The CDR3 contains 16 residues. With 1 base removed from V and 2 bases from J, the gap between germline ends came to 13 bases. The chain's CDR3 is CASSIAAGAHTDTQYF. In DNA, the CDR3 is TGTGCCAGTAGTATAGCGGCAGGGGCTCACACAGATACGCAGTATTTT.

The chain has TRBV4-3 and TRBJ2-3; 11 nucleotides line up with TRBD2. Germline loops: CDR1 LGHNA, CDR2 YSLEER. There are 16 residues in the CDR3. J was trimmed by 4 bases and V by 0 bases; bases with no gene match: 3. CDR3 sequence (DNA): TGCGCCAGCAGCCAAGATCTAGCGGGGGGCCCAGATACGCAGTATTTT. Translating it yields CASSQDLAGGPDTQYF.

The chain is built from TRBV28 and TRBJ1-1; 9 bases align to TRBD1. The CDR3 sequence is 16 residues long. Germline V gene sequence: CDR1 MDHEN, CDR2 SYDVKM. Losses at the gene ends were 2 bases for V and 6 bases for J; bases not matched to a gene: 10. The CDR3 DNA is TGTGCCAGCAGTTTACCCCGCGGGACAGGGAGAGCTGAAGCTTTCTTT. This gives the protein CASSLPRGTGRAEAFF.

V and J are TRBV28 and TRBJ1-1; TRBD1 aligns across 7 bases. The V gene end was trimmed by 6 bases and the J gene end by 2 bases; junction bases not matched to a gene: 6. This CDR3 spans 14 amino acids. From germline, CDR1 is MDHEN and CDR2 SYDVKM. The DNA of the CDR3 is TGTGCCAGCAGATTGGGACAGCACAACACTGAAGCTTTCTTT. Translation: CASRLGQHNTEAFF.

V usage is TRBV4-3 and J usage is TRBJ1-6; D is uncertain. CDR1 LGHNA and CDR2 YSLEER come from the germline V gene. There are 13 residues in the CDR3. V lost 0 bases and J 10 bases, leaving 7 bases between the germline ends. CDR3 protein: CASSQDIESPLHF. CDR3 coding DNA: TGCGCCAGCAGCCAAGATATAGAATCACCCCTCCACTTT.

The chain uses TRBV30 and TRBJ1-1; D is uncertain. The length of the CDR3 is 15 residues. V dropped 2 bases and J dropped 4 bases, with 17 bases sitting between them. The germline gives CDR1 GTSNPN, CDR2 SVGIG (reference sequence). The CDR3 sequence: CAWSPIGPTSTEAFF. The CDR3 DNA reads TGTGCCTGGAGTCCTATCGGTCCCACGAGCACTGAAGCTTTCTTT.

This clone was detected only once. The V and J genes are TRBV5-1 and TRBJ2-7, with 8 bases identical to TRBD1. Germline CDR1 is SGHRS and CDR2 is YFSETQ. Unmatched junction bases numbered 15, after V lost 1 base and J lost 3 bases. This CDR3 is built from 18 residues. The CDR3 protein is CASSLWAVGQGRIYEQYF. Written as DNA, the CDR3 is TGCGCCAGCAGCTTGTGGGCCGTCGGACAGGGAAGAATCTACGAGCAGTACTTC.

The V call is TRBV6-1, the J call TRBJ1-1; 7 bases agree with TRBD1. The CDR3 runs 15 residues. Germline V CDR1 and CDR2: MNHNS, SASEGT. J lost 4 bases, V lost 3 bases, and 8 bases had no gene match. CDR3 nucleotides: TGTGCCAGCAGTGAGGAGGGGGCGGGGGGCACTGAAGCTTTCTTT. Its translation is CASSEEGAGGTEAFF.